Listed here are 7 T cell receptor beta chains from one sample, sequenced in a study of spatial heterogeneity in lung cancer. Study results and caveats: In tumors, expanded intratumoral alpha and beta TCR counts tracked mutation counts.

These TCRs' antigens remain unknown. Time point reported: sample taken at primary tumor resection. TCRdb processed the 5' RACE reads anew with MiXCR; each CDR3 protein has one entry. The table records some 96,000 distinct CDR3 sequences, nearly 4.5% of them present only once. Specimen: lung tumor tissue, collected at surgery. Source of these receptors: a male donor with early-stage non-small cell lung cancer.

This clonotype has at least ten counts. The CDR3: CASSLQGPGGDSPLHF. The CDR3 DNA sequence: TGTGCCAGCAGCTTACAAGGTCCGGGAGGCGATTCACCCCTCCACTTT. The chain couples TRBV5-6 to TRBJ1-6; D is undetermined. V lost 2 bases, J lost 8 bases, and 17 bases lay in between. CDR3 length: 16 amino acids. Germline V lookup: CDR1 SGHDT, CDR2 YYEEEE.

The V call is TRBV2, the J call TRBJ2-3, with D perhaps matching TRBD2 (7 bases). Germline CDR1 SNHLY, CDR2 FYNNEI. The CDR3 totals 15 residues. The germline V and J ends were trimmed by 6 bases and 6 bases, with 19 bases remaining between them. CDR3 region: CASRKEGGAGDTQYF. CDR3 sequence (DNA): TGTGCCAGCAGGAAAGAAGGGGGGGCCGGCGATACGCAGTATTTT.

This clonotype was found many times. The J gene is TRBJ1-5, the V gene TRBV27; D is unresolved. CDR1 MNHEY and CDR2 SMNVEV come from the germline V gene (reference sequence). This CDR3 spans 15 amino acids. Trimming took off 6 bases at V and 3 bases at J, with 15 bases between the two ends. This CDR3 reads CASSHLTGANQPQHF. The CDR3 DNA follows: TGTGCCAGCAGCCATCTGACCGGCGCCAATCAGCCCCAGCATTTT.

A note on this clonotype: A much larger clone is a single base away; this may be a read error. V usage is TRBV27 and J usage is TRBJ2-3; TRBD2 agrees at 11 bases. From germline, CDR1 is MNHEY and CDR2 SMNVEV (reference sequence). The CDR3 has 15 amino acids. CDR3 sequence (DNA): TGTGCCAGCAGTTTACTAGCGGGAGGCACAAATACGCAGTATTTT. Its translation is CASSLLAGGTNTQYF.

A note on this clonotype: A read error may be the cause here, since a much bigger clone is one base away. This chain connects TRBV9 to TRBJ2-3; 8 positions agree with TRBD2. The CDR3 loop spans 16 amino acids. Germline V CDR1 and CDR2: SGDLS, YYNGEE. V shed 2 bases and J 4 bases; nucleotides not matched to a gene: 9. For the CDR3, the DNA is TGTGCCAGCAGCGTTAAAGCGGGAGATCGATCAGATACGCAGTATTTT. Translating it yields CASSVKAGDRSDTQYF. The entire variable domain, with the rest obtained from reference TRBV9 and TRBJ2-3, is as follows: DSGVTQTPKHLITATGQRVTLRCSPRSGDLSVYWYQQSLDQGLQFLIQYYNGEERAKGNILERFSAQQFPDLHSELNLSSLELGDSALYFCASSVKAGDRSDTQYFGPGTRLTVL.

On this clonotype itself: A read error may explain this, as a much larger clone is one base away. The gene calls are TRBV4-1 and TRBJ2-4; D is unresolved. V gave up 2 bases and J gave up 9 bases, with 17 bases separating them. Germline values: CDR1 MGHRA, CDR2 YSYEKL. The CDR3 is made up of 15 amino acids. The CDR3 loop is CASSQHPAEEAIQYF. The CDR3 DNA sequence: TGCGCCAGCAGCCAACATCCGGCCGAGGAAGCCATTCAGTACTTC.

The V gene is TRBV5-1, the J gene TRBJ2-7, with D tentatively TRBD1 or TRBD2 (6 bases each). The CDR3 totals 13 residues. Per the germline V gene, CDR1 is SGHRS and CDR2 is YFSETQ. Trimming took 1 base from V and 9 from J, leaving 14 bases between them. CDR3 loop: CASSLNRGDAQYF. The DNA for the CDR3 is TGCGCCAGCAGCTTGAATAGGGGGGACGCGCAGTACTTC.